A single sample gave rise to the 6 T cell receptor beta chains below, sequenced in a study of T cell repertoires in cytomegalovirus infection. TCRdb re-derived calls from the reads in MiXCR, one entry per CDR3 protein. Counted here are roughly 760,000 distinct CDR3 sequences, 35% to 45% occurring once; the ten biggest clones make up 2.5% to 3%. The material sequenced was PBMCs. The origin of the receptors is a human donor in good health (CMV status not recorded). Some clones in this sample may be carry-over from other donors' samples.

The rearrangement uses TRBV12-3 or TRBV12-4 and TRBJ1-1; 12 bases fit TRBD1. J was trimmed by 1 base and V by 4 bases; bases with no gene match: 7. This CDR3 is 17 amino acids long. Here the CDR3 DNA reads TGTGCCAGCAGTTGGGACAGGGGGCATCAATCGAACACTGAAGCTTTCTTT. This sequence encodes CASSWDRGHQSNTEAFF.

V and J are TRBV27 and TRBJ2-1; 7 bases align to TRBD2. The CDR3 has 15 amino acids. Germline loops: CDR1 MNHEY, CDR2 SMNVEV (reference sequence). The J segment lost 5 bases and the V segment lost 2 bases, leaving 6 bases of the junction unmatched. CDR3 DNA sequence: TGTGCCAGCAGTTTACTAGCGGCGACGGACAATGAGCAGTTCTTC. Its protein product is CASSLLAATDNEQFF.

To note about this clonotype: It may be a read error: a sequence one base away is much more abundant. No conserved phenylalanine or tryptophan ends this CDR3, so it is likely a read error. V is TRBV7-6 and J is TRBJ2-1; D unclear. V dropped 0 bases and J dropped 7 bases, with 10 bases sitting between them. CDR1 and CDR2 from the germline V gene are SGHVS and FNYEAQ. The CDR3 is 14 residues long. The CDR3 spells CASSLAETRNEQFV. As DNA, the CDR3 is TGTGCCAGCAGCTTAGCTGAGACCCGTAATGAGCAGTTCGTC.

The V gene is TRBV27, the J gene TRBJ2-3, with 8 bases fitting TRBD2. Germline CDR1 reads MNHEY; CDR2 reads SMNVEV (reference sequence). The J segment lost 5 bases and the V segment lost 5 bases, leaving 15 bases of the junction unmatched. The CDR3 is 17 residues long. CDR3 residues: CASSPLPLREAGDTQYF. CDR3 DNA: TGTGCCAGCAGTCCGCTTCCTCTGCGGGAGGCCGGAGATACGCAGTATTTT.

The rearrangement joins TRBV7-2 to TRBJ2-5; 8 nucleotides align to TRBD1. Per the germline V gene, CDR1 is SGHTA and CDR2 is FQGNSA. The CDR3 has 14 amino acids. The ends lost 3 bases at V and 5 bases at J; junction bases unmatched: 5. CDR3 DNA sequence: TGTGCCAGCAGCTTGGACAGGGTATCTGAGACCCAGTACTTC. Translated: CASSLDRVSETQYF.

The chain combines TRBV19 with TRBJ2-2, with TRBD2 as a possible D gene (6 bases). The CDR3 sequence is 16 residues long. Germline values: CDR1 LNHDA, CDR2 SQIVND (reference sequence). Trimming cost V 4 bases and J 1 base, with 13 bases left between them. The CDR3, as DNA: TGTGCCAGTAGTAACCGGGGGAGACAGAACACCGGGGAGCTGTTTTTT. Translation: CASSNRGRQNTGELFF.